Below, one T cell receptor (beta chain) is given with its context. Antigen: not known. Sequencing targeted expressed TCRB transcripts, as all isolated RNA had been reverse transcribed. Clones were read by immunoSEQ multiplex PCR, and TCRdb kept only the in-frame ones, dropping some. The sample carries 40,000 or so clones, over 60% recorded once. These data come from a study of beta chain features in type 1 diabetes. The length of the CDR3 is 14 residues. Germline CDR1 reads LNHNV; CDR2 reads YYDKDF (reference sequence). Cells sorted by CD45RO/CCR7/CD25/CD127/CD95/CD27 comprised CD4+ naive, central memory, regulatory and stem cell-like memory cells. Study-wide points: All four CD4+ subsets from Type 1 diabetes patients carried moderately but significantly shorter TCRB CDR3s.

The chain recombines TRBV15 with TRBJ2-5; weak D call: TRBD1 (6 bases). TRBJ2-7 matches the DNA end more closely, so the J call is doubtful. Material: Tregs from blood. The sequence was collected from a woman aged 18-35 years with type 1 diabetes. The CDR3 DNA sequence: TGTGCCACCAGCAGAGGGGGACATTCCTACGAGCAGTACTTC. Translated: CATSRGGHSYEQYF.